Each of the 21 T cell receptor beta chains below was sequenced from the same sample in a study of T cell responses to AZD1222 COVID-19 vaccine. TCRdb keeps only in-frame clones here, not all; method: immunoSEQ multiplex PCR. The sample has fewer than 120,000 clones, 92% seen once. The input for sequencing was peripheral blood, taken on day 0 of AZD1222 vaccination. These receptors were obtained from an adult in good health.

DNA for the CDR3: TGTGCCAGCAGCTCACGGACTAGCGGGGGGTCGCAGTATTTT. It is translated as CASSSRTSGGSQYF. V usage is TRBV7-3 and J usage is TRBJ2-3; 14 bases are a match to TRBD2. The V gene end was trimmed by 4 bases and the J gene end by 10 bases; junction bases not matched to a gene: 4. Germline CDR1 reads SGHTA; CDR2 reads FQGTGA. The CDR3 runs 14 residues.

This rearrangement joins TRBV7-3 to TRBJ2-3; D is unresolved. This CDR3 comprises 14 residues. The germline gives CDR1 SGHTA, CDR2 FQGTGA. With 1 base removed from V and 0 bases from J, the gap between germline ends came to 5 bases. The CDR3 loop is CASSLIPSTDTQYF. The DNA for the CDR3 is TGTGCCAGCAGCTTAATCCCTAGCACAGATACGCAGTATTTT. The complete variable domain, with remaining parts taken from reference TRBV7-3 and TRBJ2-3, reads GAGVSQTPSNKVTEKGKYVELRCDPISGHTALYWYRQSLGQGPEFLIYFQGTGAADDSGLPNDRFFAVRPEGSVSTLKIQRTERGDSAVYLCASSLIPSTDTQYFGPGTRLTVL.

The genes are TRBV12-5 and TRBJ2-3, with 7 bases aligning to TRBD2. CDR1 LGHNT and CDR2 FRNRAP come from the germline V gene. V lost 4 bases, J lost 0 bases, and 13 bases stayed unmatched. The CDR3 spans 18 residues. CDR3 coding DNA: TGTGCTAGTGGTTCGGGGGACCTGAGCGGGGCTAGCACAGATACGCAGTATTTT. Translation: CASGSGDLSGASTDTQYF.

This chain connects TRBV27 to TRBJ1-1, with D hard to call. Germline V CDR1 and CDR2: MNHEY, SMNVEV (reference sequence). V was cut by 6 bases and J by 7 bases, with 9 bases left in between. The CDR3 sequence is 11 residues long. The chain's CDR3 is CASRSGNEAFF. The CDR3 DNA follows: TGTGCCAGCAGGAGCGGAAATGAAGCTTTCTTT.

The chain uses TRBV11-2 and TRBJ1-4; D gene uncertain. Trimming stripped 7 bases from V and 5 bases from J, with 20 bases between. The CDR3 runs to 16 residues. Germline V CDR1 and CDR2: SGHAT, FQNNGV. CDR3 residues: CASTFGGSGMNEKLFF. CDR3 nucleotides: TGTGCCAGCACCTTCGGAGGGTCGGGGATGAATGAAAAACTGTTTTTT.

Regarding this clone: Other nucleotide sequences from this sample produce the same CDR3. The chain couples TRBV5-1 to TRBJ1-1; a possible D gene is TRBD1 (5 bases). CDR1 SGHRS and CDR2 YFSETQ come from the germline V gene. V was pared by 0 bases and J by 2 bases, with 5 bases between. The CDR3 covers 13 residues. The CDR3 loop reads CASSLGGNTEAFF. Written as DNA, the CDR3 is TGCGCCAGCAGCTTGGGGGGCAACACTGAAGCTTTCTTT.

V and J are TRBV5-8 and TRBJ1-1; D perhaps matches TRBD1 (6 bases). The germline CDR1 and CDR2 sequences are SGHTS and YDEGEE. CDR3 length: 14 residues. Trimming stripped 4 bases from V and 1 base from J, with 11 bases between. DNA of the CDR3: TGTGCCAGCAGCGTCGGACAGCCGAACACTGAAGCTTTCTTT. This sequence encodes CASSVGQPNTEAFF.

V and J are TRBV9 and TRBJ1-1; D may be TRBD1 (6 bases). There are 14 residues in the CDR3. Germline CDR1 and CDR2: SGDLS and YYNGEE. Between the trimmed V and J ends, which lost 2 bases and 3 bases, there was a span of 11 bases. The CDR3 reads CASSVTGSDTEAFF. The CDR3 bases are TGTGCCAGCAGCGTTACAGGGAGCGACACTGAAGCTTTCTTT.

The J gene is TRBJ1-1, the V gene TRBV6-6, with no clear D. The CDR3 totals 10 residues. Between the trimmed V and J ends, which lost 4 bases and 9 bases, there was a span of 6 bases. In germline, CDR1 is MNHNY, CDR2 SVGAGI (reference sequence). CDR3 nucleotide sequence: TGTGCCAGCAGTTTTCCACAAGCTTTCTTT. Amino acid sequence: CASSFPQAFF.

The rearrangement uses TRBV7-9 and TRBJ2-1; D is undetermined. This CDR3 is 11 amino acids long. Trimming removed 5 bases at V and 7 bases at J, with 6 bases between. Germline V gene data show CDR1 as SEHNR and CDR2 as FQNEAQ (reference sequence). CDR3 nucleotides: TGTGCCAGCAGCCTTATGAATGAGCAGTTCTTC. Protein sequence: CASSLMNEQFF.

CDR3 nucleotide sequence: TGTGCCAGCAGTGTAGGCGGGGGTAGCACAGATACGCAGTATTTT. Protein product: CASSVGGGSTDTQYF. The chain recombines TRBV2 with TRBJ2-3; 7 nucleotides align to TRBD2. CDR3 length: 15 residues. Per the germline V gene, CDR1 is SNHLY and CDR2 is FYNNEI. J gave up 0 bases and V 4 bases, and 4 bases lay outside the gene matches.

CDR3 sequence (DNA): TGTGCCAGCAGTTCTAGCGGGAGGGGGTTGTTCAATGAGCAGTTCTTC. Its translation is CASSSSGRGLFNEQFF. J is TRBJ2-1 and V is TRBV28; 12 nucleotides align to TRBD2. CDR1 and CDR2 (germline): MDHEN, SYDVKM. The J segment lost 6 bases and the V segment lost 4 bases, leaving 7 bases of the junction unmatched. The CDR3 loop spans 16 amino acids. The full variable domain, with the rest looked up from reference TRBV28 and TRBJ2-1, is DVKVTQSSRYLVKRTGEKVFLECVQDMDHENMFWYRQDPGLGLRLIYFSYDVKMKEKGDIPEGYSVSREKKERFSLILESASTNQTSMYLCASSSSGRGLFNEQFFGPGTRLTVL.

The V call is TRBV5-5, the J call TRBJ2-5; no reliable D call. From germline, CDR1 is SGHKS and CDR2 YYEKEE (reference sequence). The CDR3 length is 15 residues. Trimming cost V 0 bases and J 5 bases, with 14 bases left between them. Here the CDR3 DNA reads TGTGCCAGCAGCTTGGGGACGGCCCCGTCGGAGACCCAGTACTTC. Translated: CASSLGTAPSETQYF. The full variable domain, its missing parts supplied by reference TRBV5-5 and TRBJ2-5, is DAGVTQSPTHLIKTRGQQVTLRCSPISGHKSVSWYQQVLGQGPQFIFQYYEKEERGRGNFPDRFSARQFPNYSSELNVNALLLGDSALYLCASSLGTAPSETQYFGPGTRLLVL.

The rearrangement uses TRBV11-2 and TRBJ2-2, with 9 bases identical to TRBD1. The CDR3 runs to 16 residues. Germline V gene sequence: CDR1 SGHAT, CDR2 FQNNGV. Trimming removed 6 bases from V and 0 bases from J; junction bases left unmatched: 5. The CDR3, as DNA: TGTGCCAGCAGTATCACAGGGGGCGCGAACACCGGGGAGCTGTTTTTT. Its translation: CASSITGGANTGELFF.

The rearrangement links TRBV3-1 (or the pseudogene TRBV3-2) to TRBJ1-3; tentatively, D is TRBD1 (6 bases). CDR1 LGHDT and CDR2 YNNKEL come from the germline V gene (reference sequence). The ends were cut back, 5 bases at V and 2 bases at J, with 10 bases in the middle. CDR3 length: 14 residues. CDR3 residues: CASSLQGTGNTIYF. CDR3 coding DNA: TGTGCCAGCAGCTTACAGGGTACTGGAAACACCATATATTTT.

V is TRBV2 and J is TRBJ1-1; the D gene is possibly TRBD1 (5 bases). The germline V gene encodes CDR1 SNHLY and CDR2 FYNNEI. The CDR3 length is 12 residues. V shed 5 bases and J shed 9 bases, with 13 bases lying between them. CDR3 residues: CASSWGTAQAFF. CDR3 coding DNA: TGTGCCAGCAGTTGGGGGACCGCTCAAGCTTTCTTT.

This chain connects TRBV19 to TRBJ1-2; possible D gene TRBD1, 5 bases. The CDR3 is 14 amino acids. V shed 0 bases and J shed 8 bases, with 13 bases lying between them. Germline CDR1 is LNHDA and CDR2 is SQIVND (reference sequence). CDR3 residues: CASSIDLRGGGYTF. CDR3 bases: TGTGCCAGTAGTATAGATTTGAGGGGAGGCGGCTACACCTTC. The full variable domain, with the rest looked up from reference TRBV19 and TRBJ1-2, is DGGITQSPKYLFRKEGQNVTLSCEQNLNHDAMYWYRQDPGQGLRLIYYSQIVNDFQKGDIAEGYSVSREKKESFPLTVTSAQKNPTAFYLCASSIDLRGGGYTFGSGTRLTVV.

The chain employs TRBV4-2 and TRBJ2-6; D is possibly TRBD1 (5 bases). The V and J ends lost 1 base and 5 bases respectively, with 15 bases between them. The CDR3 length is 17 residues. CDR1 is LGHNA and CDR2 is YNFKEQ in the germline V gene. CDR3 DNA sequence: TGTGCCAGCAGCCAAGGGGGCACAAGGCTAAGGGCCAACGTCCTGACTTTC. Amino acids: CASSQGGTRLRANVLTF.

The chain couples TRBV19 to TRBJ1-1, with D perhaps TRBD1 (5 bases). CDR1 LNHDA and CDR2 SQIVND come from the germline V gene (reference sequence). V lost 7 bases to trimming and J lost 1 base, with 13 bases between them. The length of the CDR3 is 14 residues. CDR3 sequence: CASTPRQRNTEAFF. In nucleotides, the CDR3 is TGTGCCAGTACGCCCCGACAGAGGAACACTGAAGCTTTCTTT.

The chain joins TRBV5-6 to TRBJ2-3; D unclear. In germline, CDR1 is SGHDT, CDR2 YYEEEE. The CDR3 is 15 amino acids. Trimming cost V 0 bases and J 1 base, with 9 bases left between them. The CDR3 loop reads CASSLVRAGTDTQYF. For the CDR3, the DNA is TGTGCCAGCAGCTTGGTACGGGCGGGCACAGATACGCAGTATTTT.

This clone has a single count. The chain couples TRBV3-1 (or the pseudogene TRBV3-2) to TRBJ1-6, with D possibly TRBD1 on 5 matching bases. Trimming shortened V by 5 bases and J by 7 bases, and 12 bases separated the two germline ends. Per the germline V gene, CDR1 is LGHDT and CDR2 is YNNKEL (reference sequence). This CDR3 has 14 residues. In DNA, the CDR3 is TGTGCCAGCAGCTATCGGGGCCTAAATTCACCCCTCCACTTT. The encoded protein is CASSYRGLNSPLHF.